The 27 T cell receptor beta chains reported below all come from one sample, sequenced in a study of early T cells in non-severe SARS-CoV-2 infection. One entry per CDR3 protein, called by TCRdb with MiXCR from the 5' RACE reads. The table has fewer than 65,000 distinct CDR3 sequences, roughly a tenth seen once. The sequencing sample was made of whole blood. The origin of the receptors is an adult who was a healthcare worker with PCR-confirmed SARS-CoV-2 infection or an uninfected control (not recorded which).

This clonotype was counted at least ten times. The CDR3 DNA is TGCGCCAGCAGTCAATCTCGTGGGCATGAGCAGTTCTTC. Amino acids: CASSQSRGHEQFF. V is TRBV23-1 and J is TRBJ2-1; D gene unclear. TRBV23-1 has ORF status, its function being uncertain. This CDR3 spans 13 amino acids. V lost 0 bases and J lost 8, with 8 bases in between.

This clonotype occurred a few times. This chain joins TRBV19 and TRBJ1-2; 7 bases are a match to TRBD1. The CDR3 has 14 amino acids. After removal of 3 bases from V and 2 bases from J, the junction contained 3 bases not matched to a gene. Germline V gives CDR1 LNHDA, CDR2 SQIVND (reference sequence). CDR3 amino acids: CASSIGTANYGYTF. DNA for the CDR3: TGTGCCAGTAGTATCGGGACAGCCAACTATGGCTACACCTTC.

This clonotype showed up just a few times. The chain couples TRBV13 to TRBJ2-3; D is undetermined. The CDR3 totals 15 residues. Germline CDR1 is PRHDT and CDR2 is FYEKMQ (reference sequence). The V end was cut by 1 base, the J end by 7 bases, with 15 bases between. CDR3 in DNA: TGTGCCAGCAGCTTAGTCGGTCCCTCCACGCATACGCAGTATTTT. It translates to CASSLVGPSTHTQYF.

The sample holds a few counts of this clonotype. The rearrangement joins TRBV5-6 to TRBJ2-3, with TRBD1 as a possible D gene (5 bases). V lost 1 base, J lost 6 bases, and 18 bases lay in between. The CDR3 is 16 residues long. Germline assignment: CDR1 SGHDT and CDR2 YYEEEE. The CDR3 bases are TGTGCCAGCAGCTTGAGGGTAGCAGGGTCCACGGATACGCAGTATTTT. Residues: CASSLRVAGSTDTQYF.

This clonotype was counted between two and nine times. This chain joins TRBV27 and TRBJ1-5, with 7 positions matching TRBD1. The V gene's germline CDR1 is MNHEY and CDR2 SMNVEV (reference sequence). Trimming at V came to 0 bases and at J to 0 bases, leaving 5 bases not matched to a gene. There are 17 residues in the CDR3. The CDR3 coding sequence is TGTGCCAGCAGTTTATCGGGCCACAGGGGTAGCAATCAGCCCCAGCATTTT. Translating gives CASSLSGHRGSNQPQHF.

This clonotype has ten or more counts. The gene calls are TRBV5-1 and TRBJ1-1; perhaps TRBD1 as D (5 bases). Germline CDR1 is SGHRS and CDR2 is YFSETQ. V gave up 4 bases and J gave up 4 bases, with 17 bases separating them. The CDR3 length is 15 residues. The DNA for the CDR3 is TGCGCCAGCAGCCCCGGACAAATATCCTTCACTGAAGCTTTCTTT. It yields the protein CASSPGQISFTEAFF.

This clonotype was found a few times. The chain couples TRBV5-1 to TRBJ2-5; no clear D. Germline V gene sequence: CDR1 SGHRS, CDR2 YFSETQ. V was pared by 4 bases and J by 2 bases, with 12 bases between. This CDR3 spans 14 amino acids. CDR3 DNA sequence: TGCGCCAGCAGCCTGGATCCTTTGCAAGAGACCCAGTACTTC. Translated, it gives CASSLDPLQETQYF.

This clonotype is medium-sized in the sample. The V and J genes are TRBV20-1 and TRBJ2-5; 7 bases match TRBD2. The V gene end was trimmed by 5 bases and the J gene end by 2 bases; junction bases not matched to a gene: 2. The CDR3 runs 12 residues. The germline CDR1 and CDR2 sequences are DFQATT and SNEGSKA (reference sequence). The CDR3 DNA reads as TGCAGTGCTCGACTAGCTCAAGAGACCCAGTACTTC. It codes for CSARLAQETQYF.

The chain employs TRBV6-5 and TRBJ2-3; D is undetermined. The CDR3 has 13 residues. The V and J ends lost 7 bases and 8 bases respectively, with 16 bases between them. Germline assignment: CDR1 MNHEY and CDR2 SVGAGI. CDR3 in DNA: TGTGCCAGCACCCTACGCCAGGCCGGTACGCAGTATTTT. Translating it yields CASTLRQAGTQYF.

At least ten counts were recorded for this clonotype. The chain recombines TRBV7-8 with TRBJ2-3; 10 bases are shared with TRBD1. The junction had 20 bases not matched to a gene; V was cut back by 6 bases and J by 5 bases. The CDR3 is 19 amino acids. Per germline, CDR1 SGHVS and CDR2 FQNEAQ. This chain's CDR3 is CASSSTRDRGRLGGDTQYF. The CDR3 nucleotides are TGTGCCAGCAGTTCAACCCGGGACAGGGGCCGCCTAGGGGGAGATACGCAGTATTTT.

There are a few counts of this clonotype. The chain recombines TRBV29-1 with TRBJ1-2; 7 bases are a match to TRBD1. V lost 3 bases, J lost 7 bases, and 14 bases stayed unmatched. The CDR3 is 15 amino acids. CDR1 is SQVTM, CDR2 ANQGSEA, per germline. The chain's CDR3 is CSVEAARGQRGGYTF. CDR3 sequence (DNA): TGCAGCGTTGAGGCCGCACGGGGACAGCGAGGTGGCTACACCTTC.

This clonotype was seen a few times. The chain carries TRBV3-1 and TRBJ1-4; a possible D gene is TRBD1 (6 bases). Deletions cut 2 bases from V and 3 bases from J, with 13 bases between. Germline V gives CDR1 LGHDT, CDR2 YNNKEL (reference sequence). This CDR3 has 16 amino acids. The CDR3 loop is CASSQIPGHSNEKLFF. Written as DNA, the CDR3 is TGTGCCAGCAGCCAAATCCCGGGACACTCTAATGAAAAACTGTTTTTT.

This sequence joins TRBV27 and TRBJ1-1; 7 nucleotides match TRBD1. Germline V lookup: CDR1 MNHEY, CDR2 SMNVEV (reference sequence). V was clipped by 4 bases and J by 1 base; unmatched bases: 9. CDR3 length equals 16 residues. CDR3 DNA sequence: TGTGCCAGCAGTTGGAGGGCAGGGGGATGGAACACTGAAGCTTTCTTT. Translating it yields CASSWRAGGWNTEAFF.

This clonotype was counted a few times. This chain uses TRBV6-5 with TRBJ2-2; no reliable D call. The CDR3 runs to 13 residues. The germline V and J ends were trimmed by 5 bases and 1 base, with 5 bases remaining between them. In germline, CDR1 is MNHEY, CDR2 SVGAGI. CDR3 region: CASSLRNTGELFF. The CDR3 coding sequence is TGTGCCAGCAGTCTCCGGAACACCGGGGAGCTGTTTTTT.

The chain couples TRBV5-5 to TRBJ2-7, with 8 bases that match TRBD1. J was trimmed by 2 bases and V by 4 bases; bases with no gene match: 8. This CDR3 contains 15 residues. Germline-derived CDR1 and CDR2 are SGHKS and YYEKEE (reference sequence). CDR3 in amino acids: CASSRTGLIPYEQYV. CDR3 sequence (DNA): TGTGCCAGCAGCCGGACAGGGCTTATCCCCTACGAGCAGTACGTC.

This clonotype has a handful of counts. The chain couples TRBV29-1 to TRBJ2-7; 11 bases agree with TRBD1. CDR3 size: 17 residues. Germline trimming cut 0 bases from V and 4 bases from J; bases unmatched to any gene: 11. CDR1 and CDR2 from the germline V gene are SQVTM and ANQGSEA. DNA of the CDR3: TGCAGCGTTGAAGAGGGACAGGGGGTTCGGTACTTGTACGAGCAGTACGTC. This encodes CSVEEGQGVRYLYEQYV.

This clonotype has a handful of counts. The chain has TRBV7-6 and TRBJ1-1; 8 bases are a match to TRBD1. Germline V gene lookup returns CDR1 SGHVS and CDR2 FNYEAQ. This CDR3 region has 14 residues. V was clipped by 5 bases and J by 1 base; unmatched bases: 3. The CDR3 coding sequence is TGTGCCAGCAGCAAAGGGACAGGGAACACTGAAGCTTTCTTT. Amino acids: CASSKGTGNTEAFF. The whole variable domain, remainder taken from reference TRBV7-6 and TRBJ1-1, is GAGVSQSPRYKVTKRGQDVALRCDPISGHVSLYWYRQALGQGPEFLTYFNYEAQQDKSGLPNDRFSAERPEGSISTLTIQRTEQRDSAMYRCASSKGTGNTEAFFGQGTRLTVV.

This clonotype was recorded many times. The chain is built from TRBV9 and TRBJ1-2; D is undetermined. Germline CDR1 reads SGDLS; CDR2 reads YYNGEE. The CDR3 is 17 amino acids. The V end lost 0 bases, the J end lost 2 bases, and 17 bases lay between the germline ends. CDR3 region: CASSVGTAEGSNYGYTF. Here the CDR3 DNA reads TGTGCCAGCAGCGTAGGGACGGCCGAGGGATCCAACTATGGCTACACCTTC.

In its sample, this clonotype was seen many times. The chain recombines TRBV12-3 or TRBV12-4 with TRBJ2-5; D possibly corresponds to TRBD1 (6 bases). V was pared by 7 bases and J by 1 base, with 13 bases between. The CDR3 extends over 14 amino acids. CDR3 sequence reads: CASTPTGPQETQYF. The DNA of the CDR3 is TGTGCCAGCACCCCGACAGGCCCCCAAGAGACCCAGTACTTC.

The table lists this clonotype with a few counts. The CDR3 coding sequence is TGCAGCGTTGAAGAACAGCTCGACGGGGAGCTGTTTTTT. This encodes CSVEEQLDGELFF. The J gene is TRBJ2-2, the V gene TRBV29-1; D unresolved. The V gene lost 0 bases and the J gene lost 7 bases, with 9 bases spanning the gap. This CDR3 comprises 13 residues. The germline gives CDR1 SQVTM, CDR2 ANQGSEA.

This clonotype was seen many times. The chain joins TRBV3-1 to TRBJ2-3, with D possibly TRBD2 on 5 matching bases. From germline, CDR1 is LGHDT and CDR2 YNNKEL (reference sequence). With 1 base removed from V and 2 bases from J, the gap between germline ends came to 13 bases. The length of the CDR3 is 16 residues. The CDR3 region has the DNA TGTGCCAGCAGCCAAGTGCAGCGGAGACCCACAGATACGCAGTATTTT. This codes for CASSQVQRRPTDTQYF.

There are a few counts of this clonotype. The chain joins TRBV7-2 to TRBJ2-5, with D unresolved. Germline CDR1 is SGHTA and CDR2 is FQGNSA. The V and J ends lost 5 bases and 9 bases respectively, with 10 bases between them. The CDR3 is made up of 11 amino acids. Written as DNA, the CDR3 is TGTGCCAGCAGCCCCAATTTCGCCCAGTACTTC. Its protein product is CASSPNFAQYF.

This clonotype is medium-sized in the sample. The chain is built from TRBV4-1 and TRBJ1-2, with a tentative D call TRBD1 (5 bases). V lost 2 bases to trimming and J lost 8 bases, with 15 bases between them. The CDR3 has 14 residues. The germline CDR1 and CDR2 sequences are MGHRA and YSYEKL. The CDR3 is CASSQNTGVKGYTF. As DNA, the CDR3 is TGCGCCAGCAGCCAAAATACGGGGGTGAAGGGCTACACCTTC.

The sample holds a few counts of this clonotype. CDR3 region: CSVRTGGFYGYTF. CDR3 sequence (DNA): TGCAGCGTCCGGACAGGGGGCTTTTATGGCTACACCTTC. This sequence joins TRBV29-1 and TRBJ1-2; 11 bases line up with TRBD1. V lost 6 bases and J lost 5; bases outside the gene matches: 5. The CDR3 has 13 amino acids. From germline, CDR1 is SQVTM and CDR2 ANQGSEA.

This clonotype was seen repeatedly, ten times or more. The genes are TRBV24-1 and TRBJ2-4; D possibly corresponds to TRBD1 (6 bases). The V gene lost 2 bases and the J gene lost 0 bases, with 10 bases spanning the gap. In germline, CDR1 is KGHDR, CDR2 SFDVKD. The CDR3 extends over 16 amino acids. The chain's CDR3 is CATSDSQGLAKNIQYF. DNA for the CDR3: TGTGCCACCAGTGATTCTCAGGGGTTAGCCAAAAACATTCAGTACTTC.

The V call is TRBV5-5, the J call TRBJ2-2; D gene uncertain. This CDR3 region has 14 residues. Germline V lookup: CDR1 SGHKS, CDR2 YYEKEE (reference sequence). The V end was cut by 4 bases, the J end by 4 bases, with 11 bases between. The CDR3 DNA follows: TGTGCCAGCAGCCTGACGGTTCCCACCGGGGAGCTGTTTTTT. Translation gives CASSLTVPTGELFF.

This clonotype was counted at least ten times. The chain recombines TRBV20-1 with TRBJ2-1; D not resolved. The CDR3 has 14 amino acids. CDR1 and CDR2 (germline): DFQATT, SNEGSKA (reference sequence). The ends were cut back, 5 bases at V and 3 bases at J, with 14 bases in the middle. The CDR3 nucleotides are TGCAGTGCTTCCCAAGGGAAGGTCTACAATGAGCAGTTCTTC. Translation: CSASQGKVYNEQFF.